The subject of this entry is one T cell receptor beta chain. Participants were aged about 18 to 100 years from 20 to 30 US areas. The assay was immunoSEQ multiplex PCR, and TCRdb's table has in-frame clones only and misses some. This sample yields 200,000 to 250,000 clones, of which nearly 90% are seen a single time; 11% belongs to the top ten. The CDR3 covers 17 residues. V lost 3 bases, J lost 3 bases, and 9 bases stayed unmatched. CDR1 is WNHNN, CDR2 SYGVQD, per germline (reference sequence). The data stem from a study of blood T cell repertoires in COVID-19. The chain uses TRBV10-1 and TRBJ2-2, with 8 bases matching TRBD1. The sequenced sample was PBMCs or T cells enriched from blood (not recorded which). The TCR was taken from a man aged 25 to 40 who had recovered from COVID-19. CDR3 in DNA: TGCGCCAGCAGTGATTTCCCGGACAGGGTCGACACCGGGGAGCTGTTTTTT. Translated, it gives CASSDFPDRVDTGELFF.